This is a list of T cell receptor beta chains from one sample in a study of regulatory T cells in long-lasting Graves disease. TCRdb passed the multiplex PCR reads through MiXCR, listing each CDR3 protein once. The repertoire includes about 500,000 distinct CDR3 sequences, roughly 16% of them detected once, and roughly an eighth sits in the top ten. A further study also used this sample, focusing on T cells in Graves' hyperthyroidism and ophthalmopathy.

The starting material was peripheral blood mononuclear cells (PBMCs), obtained at new diagnosis, from a patient treated with antithyroid drugs. The receptors shown here come from a man in his forties with Graves disease. Each CDR3 is given with its conserved first and last residue. The order of the fields is J gene, V gene, CDR3 length, clone size, D gene, CDR3 DNA, CDR3 protein. D genes are given only for firm matches. A row's size may be missing; if present it is once, few, many or a size class.

>TRBJ2-1|TRBV2|12|many|-
TGTGCCAGCAAGGGAGGAGGCGCTCGTCAATTCTTC
CASKGGGARQFF
>TRBJ2-1|TRBV28|16|-|TRBD2
TGTGCCAGCAGCAGGATAGCGGGAGGGCCGCACAATGAGCAGTTCTTC
CASSRIAGGPHNEQFF
>TRBJ2-7|TRBV10-3|16|-|TRBD1
TGTGCCATCAGTAGGGGACAGGAAACTTATGCCTACGAGCAGTACTTC
CAISRGQETYAYEQYF
>TRBJ2-6|TRBV5-1|16|-|-
TGCGCCAGCAGCTTTGACCCGACAGATGGGGCCAACGTCCTGACTTTC
CASSFDPTDGANVLTF
>TRBJ2-7|TRBV19|15|few|-
TGTGCCAGTAGTATTGCCGACAGGAGCTCCTACGAGCAGTACTTC
CASSIADRSSYEQYF
>TRBJ2-7|TRBV30|12|many|-
TGTGCCTGGAACGAGGGGTCGGGGGAGCAGTACTTC
CAWNEGSGEQYF
>TRBJ2-4|TRBV29-1|14|-|TRBD2
TGCAGCGCCCGTGACGGGAGGGCCAAAAACATTCAGTACTTC
CSARDGRAKNIQYF
>TRBJ2-3|TRBV7-9|12|-|-
TGTGCCGGCAGCGGACAGCTGGATACGCAGTATTTT
CAGSGQLDTQYF
>TRBJ1-1|TRBV2|15|many|TRBD1
TGTGCCAGCAGCTTAGTGGGACAGGGGGTCACTGAAGCTTTCTTT
CASSLVGQGVTEAFF
>TRBJ2-3|TRBV5-6|17|many|TRBD2
TGTGCCAGCAGCCCGCTGGGACTAGCGGGAGACACAGATACGCAGTATTTT
CASSPLGLAGDTDTQYF
>TRBJ2-1|TRBV29-1|13|few|TRBD2
TGCAGCTCGGGACTAGCGTCCTACAATGAGCAGTTCTTC
CSSGLASYNEQFF
>TRBJ2-7|TRBV11-2|14|many|-
TGTGCCAGCAGCTCGACCAGGGGCTCCTACGAGCAGTACTTC
CASSSTRGSYEQYF
>TRBJ2-3|TRBV24-1|23|-|-
TGTGCCACCAGTGGACTCATGACAGCAGAAAGCGGAGAGTCGTTAGGGGTTCTAGATACGCAGTATTTT
CATSGLMTAESGESLGVLDTQYF
>TRBJ2-7|TRBV19|14|many|TRBD1
TGTGCCAGTATCCCGGGACAGGAATACTACGAGCAGTACTTC
CASIPGQEYYEQYF
>TRBJ2-1|TRBV18|16|many|-
TGTGCCAGCTCACCTCAGACACTAATACAGAAGTATGAGCAGTTCTTC
CASSPQTLIQKYEQFF
>TRBJ1-5|TRBV24-1|15|-|-
TGTGCCACCAGTGATTTAAAGGATAGCAATCAGCCCCAGCATTTT
CATSDLKDSNQPQHF
>TRBJ2-1|TRBV24-1|15|many|TRBD2
TGTGCCACCAGTGATTTGGCGGGAGGGCTGGATGAGCAGTTCTTC
CATSDLAGGLDEQFF
>TRBJ2-3|TRBV20-1|14|-|TRBD2
TGCAGTGCTAGGGGCACTAGCGGAGAGGGTACGCAGTATTTT
CSARGTSGEGTQYF
>TRBJ2-1|TRBV27|15|few|-
TGTGCCAGCAGTTTTAACCCAGGGGCGATCAATGAGCAGTTCTTC
CASSFNPGAINEQFF
>TRBJ2-2|TRBV3-1|12|many|-
TGTGCCAGCAGCCGTGGAGCCGGGGAGCTGTTTTTT
CASSRGAGELFF
>TRBJ2-3|TRBV2|15|many|TRBD2
TGTGCCAGCAGCGAAACCCCCGCGGGAGAGGATACGCAGTATTTT
CASSETPAGEDTQYF
>TRBJ2-7|TRBV12-3/TRBV12-4|15|-|-
TGTGCCAGCAGTCCCAGACCCGTAAGATCCTACGAGCAGTACTTC
CASSPRPVRSYEQYF
>TRBJ2-7|TRBV11-2|15|many|-
TGTGCCAGCAGCCCCAGGGGGACTCATTCTGGCGAGCAGTACTTC
CASSPRGTHSGEQYF
>TRBJ1-1|TRBV29-1|12|-|TRBD1
TGCAGCGTGTATCCGGGACAGATGGAAGCTTTCTTT
CSVYPGQMEAFF
>TRBJ2-3|TRBV27|13|few|TRBD2
TGTGCCAGCAGGGGGACTAGGGGAGATACGCAGTATTTT
CASRGTRGDTQYF
>TRBJ2-7|TRBV13|13|many|-
TGTGCCAGCAGACAGGGTAGCACCTACGAGCAGTACTTC
CASRQGSTYEQYF
>TRBJ1-1|TRBV30|12|many|-
TGTGCCTGGAGCGGAAGTGGGCTCAGGGCTTTCTTT
CAWSGSGLRAFF
>TRBJ1-2|TRBV28|14|many|-
TGTGCCAGCACCCCGGGAGGGCTGAACTATGGCTACACCTTC
CASTPGGLNYGYTF
>TRBJ2-7|TRBV10-1|15|many|-
TGCGCCAGCAGTGAGGGGACACGCGGGGCCTACGAGCAGTACTTC
CASSEGTRGAYEQYF
>TRBJ2-7|TRBV7-2|16|few|-
TGTGCCAGCAACTTGGAGCCAGGGTCGACCCCATACGAGCAGTACTTC
CASNLEPGSTPYEQYF
>TRBJ1-3|TRBV12-3/TRBV12-4|19|few|TRBD1
TGTGCCAGCAGAGGCACAGGGGGCCGACACGCCTACTCTGGAAACACCATATATTTT
CASRGTGGRHAYSGNTIYF
>TRBJ2-1|TRBV20-1|14|-|-
TGCAGTGCTAGTAGGTTGGGGGGTGCCAATGAGCAGTTCTTC
CSASRLGGANEQFF
>TRBJ2-7|TRBV6-1|11|few|-
TGTGCCAGCAGTGACCATTACGAGCAGTACTTC
CASSDHYEQYF
>TRBJ2-2|TRBV10-1|15|few|TRBD1
TGCGCCAGCAGTGATGGGACAGAGTACACCGGGGAGCTGTTTTTT
CASSDGTEYTGELFF
>TRBJ2-1|TRBV24-1|17|-|TRBD2
TGTGCCACCAGTGATCCCAAGGGACTAGAATCCTACGATGAGCAGTTCTTC
CATSDPKGLESYDEQFF
>TRBJ2-3|TRBV20-1|12|many|-
TGCAGTGCTAGAGATGTCCGGGATACGCAGTATTTT
CSARDVRDTQYF
>TRBJ2-1|TRBV6-1|18|-|TRBD2
TGTGCCAGCAGTCACGGGGCTAGCGGGAGGAGCTCCTACAATGAGCAGTTCTTC
CASSHGASGRSSYNEQFF
>TRBJ2-1|TRBV6-5|16|many|-
TGTGCCAGCAGTTATTCTGGGAGACAGGGAGGTAATGAGCAGTTCTTC
CASSYSGRQGGNEQFF
>TRBJ2-3|TRBV2|14|few|-
TGTGCCAGCATCCTCGAATCTAGCACAGATACGCAGTATTTT
CASILESSTDTQYF
>TRBJ2-5|TRBV7-9|15|many|-
TGTGCCAGCAGCGACCGGGCAGGGACCCAAGAGACCCAGTACTTC
CASSDRAGTQETQYF
>TRBJ1-5|TRBV28|15|many|-
TGTGCCAGCAGTTCCCAGGGAACGGGCAATCAGCCCCAGCATTTT
CASSSQGTGNQPQHF
>TRBJ1-5|TRBV12-3/TRBV12-4|12|-|-
TGTGCCAGCAGCGACGGGTTAGGGCCCCAGCATTTT
CASSDGLGPQHF
>TRBJ1-1|TRBV19|15|-|-
TGTGCCAGTAGTGCCCAGGGGACTTTGAACACTGAAGCTTTCTTT
CASSAQGTLNTEAFF
>TRBJ2-1|TRBV7-2|16|once|-
TGTGCCAGCAGCCCCTCCGGGATCAAGCGAGGCAATGAGCAGTTCTTC
CASSPSGIKRGNEQFF
>TRBJ1-1|TRBV12-5|13|many|TRBD1
TGTGCTAGTGGTGACAGGGTAAACACTGAAGCTTTCTTT
CASGDRVNTEAFF
>TRBJ2-7|TRBV2|13|-|TRBD2
TGTGCCAGCGGGACTAGCGTGGGCTCCGAGCAGTACTTC
CASGTSVGSEQYF
>TRBJ2-1|TRBV20-1|15|many|TRBD2
TGCACCGGCTTAGTAAGAGCGGGAGGGCCTGTTGAGCAGTTCTTC
CTGLVRAGGPVEQFF
>TRBJ1-4|TRBV28|15|many|TRBD1
TGTGCCAGCAGTCCCCCGGGACAGGCTAATGAAAAACTGTTTTTT
CASSPPGQANEKLFF
>TRBJ2-5|TRBV5-1|20|-|TRBD2
TGCGCCAGCAGCGGAGTAGACCTATCTAGCGGGAGGGAGTACCAAGAGACCCAGTACTTC
CASSGVDLSSGREYQETQYF
>TRBJ2-4|TRBV20-1|15|-|-
TGCAGTGCATCCTTGGGGGCGCGGTCCCAAAACATTCAGTACTTC
CSASLGARSQNIQYF
>TRBJ2-7|TRBV2|13|few|-
TGTGCCAGCAGTGAAGTAGGAGACGCCGAGCAGTACTTC
CASSEVGDAEQYF
>TRBJ2-5|TRBV11-2|16|many|-
TGTGCCAGCAGCACCCAAACCTCAGGGTCTCCCACGACCCAGTACTTC
CASSTQTSGSPTTQYF
>TRBJ2-1|TRBV5-1|11|many|-
TGTGCCAGCAGTTTCAACAATGAGCAGTTCTTC
CASSFNNEQFF
>TRBJ2-6|TRBV30|15|-|-
TGTGCCTGGGGGACGGGTACGGTTGGGGCCAACGTCCTGACTTTC
CAWGTGTVGANVLTF
>TRBJ1-2|TRBV20-1|15|-|TRBD1
TGCAGTGCTAGAGATCGAAACACAGGGGGCTATGGCTACACCTTC
CSARDRNTGGYGYTF